This T cell receptor beta chain was captured in a study of OX40 agonist ivuxolimab in advanced cancers. In the study overall: Ivuxolimab, an antibody that agonizes OX40 (CD134), was administered to the patients. Age averaged around 54 years (range about 23 to 80), and just over 80% were male. Checkpoint inhibitors had been given previously to about 38% of patients.

This table comes from immunoSEQ multiplex PCR, and its TCRdb copy is limited to in-frame clones, with some not included. The sample has fewer than 100,000 clones; approximately 83% are singletons. The CDR3 has 11 amino acids. Blood sampling was done at baseline, cycle 4 day 1, and cycle 7 day 1. The sequencing used CD4+ or CD8+ T cells sorted from blood, collected in a trial of the OX40 agonist ivuxolimab. The chain links TRBV21-1 to TRBJ2-5. TRBV21-1 is a documented pseudogene. This TCR was sampled from an adult with an advanced solid tumor such as melanoma, head and neck, liver or kidney cancer. Written as DNA, the CDR3 is TGTGCCAGCCCCCACCCATGGGCCCAGTACTTC. This sequence encodes CASPHPWAQYF.